Following are 5 T cell receptor beta chains from one sample sequenced in a study of Ad26.COV2.S vaccination and SARS-CoV-2 variants. Treatment meaning: about 20 received Ad26.COV2.S at low or high dose, single or two shots; roughly 5 received placebo; per-sample allocation not given. Samples came from day 63 after the first vaccine or placebo injection. TCRdb's table, derived via immunoSEQ multiplex PCR, lists solely in-frame clones and lacks some. This table holds roughly 700,000 clones, about 90% found once. The source material was peripheral blood, sampled in a trial of Ad26.COV2.S vaccine versus placebo. All receptors come from a person between 18 and 59 years old who received the Ad26.COV2.S COVID-19 vaccine or a placebo.

This chain connects TRBV5-1 to TRBJ2-1; 7 bases agree with TRBD2. CDR3 length equals 16 residues. Per the germline V gene, CDR1 is SGHRS and CDR2 is YFSETQ. Germline trimming cut 0 bases from V and 5 bases from J; bases unmatched to any gene: 8. The CDR3 DNA follows: TGCGCCAGCAGCTTGGGGGTGGGAGGGCCCCACAATGAGCAGTTCTTC. It translates to CASSLGVGGPHNEQFF.

The rearrangement uses TRBV5-1 and TRBJ2-6; D is unclear. Trimming took off 0 bases at V and 3 bases at J, with 4 bases between the two ends. Per germline, CDR1 SGHRS and CDR2 YFSETQ. The CDR3 is made up of 14 amino acids. The CDR3 loop is CASSLGDGANVLTF. The CDR3 nucleotides are TGCGCCAGCAGCTTGGGGGATGGGGCCAACGTCCTGACTTTC.

V is TRBV25-1 and J is TRBJ1-3, with unresolved D. The CDR3 extends over 11 amino acids. CDR1 is MGHDK, CDR2 SYGVNS, per germline. V was clipped by 4 bases and J by 4 bases, with 2 bases between them. For the CDR3, the DNA is TGTGCCAGCAGTGGGGGAAACACCATATATTTT. Encoded protein: CASSGGNTIYF. Looking up the rest from reference TRBV25-1 and TRBJ1-3 gives the full variable domain: EADIYQTPRYLVIGTGKKITLECSQTMGHDKMYWYQQDPGMELHLIHYSYGVNSTEKGDLSSESTVSRIRTEHFPLTLESARPSHTSQYLCASSGGNTIYFGEGSWLTVV.

V is TRBV12-2 and J is TRBJ1-4; no DNA check was done on the table's D call, TRBD1. TRBV12-2 is shown as a pseudogene. The length of the CDR3 is 16 residues. CDR3: CPPPASVGATNEKLFF. Written as DNA, the CDR3 is TGTCCCCCCCCCGCCAGCGTGGGGGCGACTAATGAAAAACTGTTTTTT.

This chain links TRBV7-8 with TRBJ2-1, with no clear D. Germline V lookup: CDR1 SGHVS, CDR2 FQNEAQ. V shed 7 bases and J shed 9 bases, with 19 bases lying between them. This CDR3 region has 14 residues. CDR3 sequence: CASTALDWSREQFF. Here the CDR3 DNA reads TGTGCCAGCACCGCTTTAGATTGGTCTCGTGAGCAGTTCTTC.